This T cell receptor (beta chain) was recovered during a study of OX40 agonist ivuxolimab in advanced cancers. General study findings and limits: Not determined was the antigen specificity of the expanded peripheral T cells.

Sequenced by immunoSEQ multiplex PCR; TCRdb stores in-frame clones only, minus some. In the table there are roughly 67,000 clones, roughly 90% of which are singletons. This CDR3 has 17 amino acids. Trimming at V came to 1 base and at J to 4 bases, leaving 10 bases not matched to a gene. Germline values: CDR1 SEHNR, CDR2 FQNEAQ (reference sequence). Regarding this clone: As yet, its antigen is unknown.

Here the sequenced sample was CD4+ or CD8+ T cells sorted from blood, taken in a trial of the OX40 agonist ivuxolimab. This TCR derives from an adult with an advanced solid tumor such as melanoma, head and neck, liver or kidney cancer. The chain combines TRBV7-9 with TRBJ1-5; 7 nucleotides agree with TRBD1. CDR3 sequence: CASSLDLGSGGNQPQHF. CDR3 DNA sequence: TGTGCCAGCAGCTTAGACCTAGGGTCAGGGGGAAATCAGCCCCAGCATTTT.